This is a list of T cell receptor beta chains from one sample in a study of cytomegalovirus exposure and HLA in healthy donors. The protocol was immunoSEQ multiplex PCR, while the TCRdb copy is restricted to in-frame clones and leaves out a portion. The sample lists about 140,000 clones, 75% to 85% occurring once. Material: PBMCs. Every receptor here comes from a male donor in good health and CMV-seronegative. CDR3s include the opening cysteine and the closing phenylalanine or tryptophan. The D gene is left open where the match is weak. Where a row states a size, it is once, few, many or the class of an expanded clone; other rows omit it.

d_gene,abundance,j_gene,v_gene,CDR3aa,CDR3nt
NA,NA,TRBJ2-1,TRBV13,CASSLARTRDNEQFF,TGTGCCAGCAGCTTAGCCCGGACGAGGGACAATGAGCAGTTCTTC
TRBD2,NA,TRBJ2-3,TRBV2,CARGGGVGTDTQYF,TGTGCCAGGGGTGGGGGGGTTGGCACAGATACGCAGTATTTT
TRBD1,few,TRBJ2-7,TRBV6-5,CASSYGQEIPWEQYF,TGTGCCAGCAGTTACGGACAGGAGATCCCCTGGGAGCAGTACTTC
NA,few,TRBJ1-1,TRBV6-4,CASAADRDTEAFF,TGTGCCAGCGCGGCTGATCGGGACACTGAAGCTTTCTTT
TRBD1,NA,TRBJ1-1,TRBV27,CASSDRGGLNTEAFF,TGTGCCAGCAGTGACAGGGGAGGACTGAACACTGAAGCTTTCTTT
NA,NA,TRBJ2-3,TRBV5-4,CASSRQSLRTDTQYF,TGTGCCAGCAGCCGACAGTCCCTCCGCACAGATACGCAGTATTTT
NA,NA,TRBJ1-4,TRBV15,CATSRDRGGADEKLFF,TGTGCCACCAGCAGAGACCGTGGGGGGGCGGATGAAAAACTGTTTTTT
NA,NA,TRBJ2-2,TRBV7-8,CASSLAWQSNTGELFF,TGTGCCAGCAGCTTAGCGTGGCAGTCGAACACCGGGGAGCTGTTTTTT
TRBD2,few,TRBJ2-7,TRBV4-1,CASSQEGGLAGSYEQYF,TGCGCCAGCAGCCAAGAGGGGGGGCTAGCGGGCTCCTACGAGCAGTACTTC
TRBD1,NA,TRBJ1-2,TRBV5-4,CASSLVGTGSNYGYTF,TGTGCCAGCAGCTTGGTAGGGACAGGTTCTAACTATGGCTACACCTTC
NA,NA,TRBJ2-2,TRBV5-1,CASSLTETGELFF,TGCGCCAGCAGCTTGACGGAGACCGGGGAGCTGTTTTTT
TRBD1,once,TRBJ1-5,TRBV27,CASSITGVGNNQPQHF,TGTGCCAGCAGTATCACAGGGGTGGGGAACAATCAGCCCCAGCATTTT
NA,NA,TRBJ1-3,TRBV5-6,CASSLSILSGNTIYF,TGTGCCAGCAGCTTGTCCATACTATCTGGAAACACCATATATTTT
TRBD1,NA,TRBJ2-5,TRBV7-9,CASSLDRAATQYF,TGTGCCAGCAGCTTGGACAGGGCCGCGACCCAGTACTTC
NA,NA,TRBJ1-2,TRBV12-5,CASGLSRLERLGYGYTF,TGTGCTAGTGGTTTGTCTCGCCTTGAACGACTAGGGTATGGCTACACCTTC
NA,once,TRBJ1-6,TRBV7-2,CASMRAARSNSPLHF,TGTGCCAGCATGCGGGCGGCCCGGAGTAATTCACCCCTCCACTTT
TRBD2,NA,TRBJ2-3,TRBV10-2,CASSGPDASGGVTDTQYF,TGCGCCAGCAGTGGTCCCGACGCTAGCGGGGGGGTCACAGATACGCAGTATTTT
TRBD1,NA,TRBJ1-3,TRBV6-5,CASSYEDRGHTIYF,TGTGCCAGCAGTTATGAAGACAGGGGACACACCATATATTTT
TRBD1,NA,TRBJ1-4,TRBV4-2,CASSQDAQGANEKLFF,TGTGCCAGCAGCCAAGATGCTCAGGGGGCTAATGAAAAACTGTTTTTT
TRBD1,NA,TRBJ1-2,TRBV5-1,CASSLWQGDYGYTF,TGCGCCAGCAGCTTATGGCAGGGGGACTATGGCTACACCTTC
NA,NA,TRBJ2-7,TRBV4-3,CASSQDDTRGSFYEQYF,TGCGCCAGCAGCCAAGATGATACCCGCGGATCCTTCTACGAGCAGTACTTC
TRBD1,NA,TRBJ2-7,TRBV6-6,CASSVYRDRGRNEQYF,TGTGCCAGCAGTGTCTACCGGGACAGGGGGCGAAACGAGCAGTACTTC
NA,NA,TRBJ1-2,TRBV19,CASSSQQGGYGYTF,TGTGCCAGTTCTTCCCAGCAGGGAGGCTATGGCTACACCTTC
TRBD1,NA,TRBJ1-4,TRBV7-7,CANEHRDRNEKLFF,TGTGCTAACGAACACCGGGACAGGAATGAAAAACTGTTTTTT
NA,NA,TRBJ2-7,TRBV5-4,CASSYPHTYEQYF,TGTGCCAGCAGCTACCCACATACCTACGAGCAGTACTTC
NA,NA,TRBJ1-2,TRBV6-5,CAIQGHYGYTF,TGTGCCATCCAGGGGCATTATGGCTACACCTTC
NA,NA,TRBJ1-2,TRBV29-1,CSVAGGEYGYTF,TGCAGCGTTGCGGGCGGGGAATATGGCTACACCTTC
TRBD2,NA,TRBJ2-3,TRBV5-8,CASSLAVLAGADTQYF,TGTGCCAGCAGCTTGGCCGTGCTAGCGGGAGCAGATACGCAGTATTTT
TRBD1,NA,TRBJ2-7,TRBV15,CATSRGDRESNEQYF,TGTGCCACCAGCAGGGGGGACAGGGAATCAAACGAGCAGTACTTC
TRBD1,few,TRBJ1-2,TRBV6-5,CASSYQGGYGYTF,TGTGCCAGCAGTTACCAGGGGGGATATGGCTACACCTTC
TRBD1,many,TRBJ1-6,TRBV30,CAWSVPPGGNSPLHF,TGTGCCTGGAGTGTACCCCCAGGGGGTAATTCACCCCTCCACTTT
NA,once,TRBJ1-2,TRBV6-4,CASSATGTGYGYTF,TGTGCCAGCAGTGCCACTGGAACAGGCTATGGCTACACCTTC
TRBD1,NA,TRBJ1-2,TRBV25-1,CASKDRGYGYTF,TGTGCCAGCAAGGACAGGGGTTATGGCTACACCTTC
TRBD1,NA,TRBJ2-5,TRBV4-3,CASSLGTAQETQYF,TGCGCCAGCAGCCTAGGGACAGCACAAGAGACCCAGTACTTC
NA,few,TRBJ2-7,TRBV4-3,CASSQEMSGHGEQYF,TGCGCCAGCAGCCAAGAGATGTCGGGTCACGGCGAGCAGTACTTC
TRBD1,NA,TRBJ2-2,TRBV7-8,CASSLQGGASGTGELFF,TGTGCCAGCTCCCTTCAAGGGGGCGCGAGTGGCACCGGGGAGCTGTTTTTT